The entry below gives a single T cell receptor (beta chain) sequence along with its context. Its antigen remains unidentified. This specimen belongs to a study of cytomegalovirus exposure and HLA in healthy donors. Assay: immunoSEQ multiplex PCR; the TCRdb copy retains only in-frame clones and omits some. Here the sample spans more than 250,000 clones, less than 95% being singletons. Notes on the study in general: The tendency of first-cohort TCR clusters to co-occur in the roughly 110 validation repertoires emerged from a later analysis.

The sequence was obtained from a woman aged 25 to 45 in good health and CMV-seronegative. The sample was PBMCs.

In nucleotides, the CDR3 is TGTGCCAGCAGCCTGGACCCGTCGGGCGAGCAGTACTTC. As protein: CASSLDPSGEQYF. V usage is TRBV7-9 and J usage is TRBJ2-7, with unresolved D. Trimming took 5 bases from V and 6 from J, leaving 14 bases between them. CDR1 is SEHNR, CDR2 FQNEAQ, per germline (reference sequence). The length of the CDR3 is 13 residues.